Sequencing of this T cell receptor beta chain was carried out in a study of tumor-infiltrating lymphocytes in primary liver carcinoma. Looked up from germline, CDR1 is SQVTM and CDR2 is ANQGSEA. CDR3 length equals 12 residues. General study findings and limits: Unsorted bulk samples meant CD4+ and CD8+ repertoires went uncompared.

As to this clonotype: Its antigen is currently unknown. Here the CDR3 omits its conserved ending phenylalanine or tryptophan, so a read error is the likely source.

Germline DNA was extracted too, while blood RNA derived from unsorted whole blood. Production of TCR beta cDNA used around 0.45 ug total RNA together with a constant-region primer. Library construction for TCR beta comprised three nested multiplex PCR rounds performed with slightly modified ARM-PCR. Primers for the first two PCR rounds were TRBV1-TRBV30 forward primers and a C-beta reverse primer (roughly 10 cycles per round). Using its own MiXCR run on the multiplex PCR reads, TCRdb lists one record per CDR3 protein. This sample yields over 250,000 distinct CDR3 sequences, of which more than 55% are seen a single time; approximately 15% belongs to the top ten.

The receptor comes from a woman aged 30 to 39 with primary liver carcinoma and hepatitis B virus infection. The rearrangement links TRBV29-1 to TRBJ2-5; no firm D call. The sample was peripheral blood. The chain's CDR3 is CRVLQNSETQYL. The CDR3, as DNA: TGCAGAGTGCTCCAAAACTCGGAGACCCAGTACTTA.